This T cell receptor (beta chain) is drawn from a study of T cell responses to AZD1222 COVID-19 vaccine. Clones were sequenced by immunoSEQ multiplex PCR, and TCRdb holds only the in-frame ones, with some missing. The sample yields under 200,000 clones, about 87% seen once. Germline V gene data show CDR1 as SEHNR and CDR2 as FQNEAQ (reference sequence). The CDR3 extends over 12 amino acids. V shed 6 bases and J shed 7 bases, with 13 bases lying between them. This sequence joins TRBV7-9 and TRBJ2-7; possible D gene TRBD1, 5 bases. The material sequenced was peripheral blood, taken on day 0 of MenACWY control vaccination. The sequence was collected from an adult in good health. CDR3 region: CASRIGAQEQYF. CDR3 nucleotides: TGTGCCAGCAGGATAGGGGCTCAAGAGCAGTACTTC.